This T cell receptor beta chain came from a study of cytomegalovirus exposure and HLA in healthy donors. At the level of the study: Of roughly 400 genotyped donors, about 80% clustered with self-reported Caucasian donors. Study results and caveats: Researchers reported in a later analysis that a missense DCLRE1C variant was tied to TCR beta V- and J-gene trimming. Owing to their indistinguishability, certain V segments, notably TRBV6-2 and TRBV6-3, were excluded.

Both 60 Vbeta primers and 13 Jbeta primers went into the PCR. Sequencing used immunoSEQ multiplex PCR; TCRdb keeps in-frame clones, though not all of them. The table includes about 45,000 clones, 87% detected once. This CDR3 is built from 15 residues. CDR1 and CDR2 (germline): MDHEN, SYDVKM. The ends lost 5 bases at V and 7 bases at J; junction bases unmatched: 10. Worth noting for this clone: Its target is unknown.

The receptor was derived from a woman in her forties in good health and CMV-seropositive. V is TRBV28 and J is TRBJ2-1; 8 nucleotides line up with TRBD2. The sequenced sample was PBMCs. In nucleotides, the CDR3 is TGTGCCAGCAGTGTTCTTAAGCGGGAGCGGAATGAGCAGTTCTTC. Amino acid sequence: CASSVLKRERNEQFF.